This T cell receptor (beta chain) was documented in a study of T-cell memory formation after mild COVID-19. General study findings and limits: Researchers found some responding clones in pre-infection memory, a sign that cross-reactive memory joined.

TCRdb re-called the 5' RACE reads through MiXCR, storing one row per CDR3 protein. The sample yields approximately 190,000 distinct CDR3 sequences, approximately 16% seen once. V dropped 4 bases and J dropped 5 bases, with 15 bases sitting between them. The CDR3 covers 14 residues. Germline CDR1 SGHRS, CDR2 YFSETQ. As concerns this clonotype: The antigen remains undetermined.

The sequenced sample consisted of PBMCs or a T cell subset sorted from them (not recorded which). This rearrangement joins TRBV5-1 to TRBJ2-5, with D maybe TRBD2 (5 bases). The source of this sequence is an adult woman who had mild COVID-19 (a few samples of this study predate the infection). Cell type and time point are not known. CDR3 coding DNA: TGCGCCAGCAGCCCGGCGGGTGAACGGGAGACCCAGTACTTC. Its protein product is CASSPAGERETQYF.